This TCR beta chain was documented in a study of blood T cell repertoires in COVID-19. Whole-study context: Whether acute or convalescent, the COVID-19 samples came from the United States, Italy and Spain. PBMCs, B-cell-depleted T cells, or T cells were the source of the cDNA or gDNA that made up the material.

Libraries were prepared by immunoSEQ multiplex PCR; TCRdb keeps only in-frame clonotypes and omits some of them. The sample contains some 230,000 clones, roughly 80% of which appear only once. Germline CDR1 reads LNHDA; CDR2 reads SQIVND (reference sequence). The J segment lost 4 bases and the V segment lost 5 bases, leaving 12 bases of the junction unmatched. CDR3 length: 18 residues. The material sequenced was peripheral blood. The origin of this receptor is a woman aged 55-70 years who had recovered from COVID-19. The chain links TRBV19 to TRBJ1-4; TRBD1 matches at 11 bases. The CDR3 nucleotides are TGTGCCAGTAGTCTTGGGACAGGGGGACGAGTAGTTAATGAAAAACTGTTTTTT. Translated: CASSLGTGGRVVNEKLFF. Supplemented by reference TRBV19 and TRBJ1-4, the full variable domain reads DGGITQSPKYLFRKEGQNVTLSCEQNLNHDAMYWYRQDPGQGLRLIYYSQIVNDFQKGDIAEGYSVSREKKESFPLTVTSAQKNPTAFYLCASSLGTGGRVVNEKLFFGSGTQLSVL.